The entry below gives a single T cell receptor (beta chain) sequence along with its context. Germline loops: CDR1 MDHEN, CDR2 SYDVKM. The CDR3 is 14 amino acids. The V end lost 6 bases, the J end lost 7 bases, and 18 bases lay between the germline ends. Generated by immunoSEQ multiplex PCR, the TCRdb table keeps only in-frame clones and is missing some. The sample lists roughly 220,000 clones, 88% occurring once. Resolution of symptoms, clearance, or two negative PCRs was present in recovered Cohort 3 donors. This record comes from a study of blood T cell repertoires in COVID-19. About the research overall: The samples span acute and convalescent COVID-19 from the United States, Italy and Spain. T cells, B-cell-depleted T cells, or PBMCs supplied cDNA or gDNA.

The source material was PBMCs or T cells enriched from blood (not recorded which). The rearrangement joins TRBV28 to TRBJ1-2, with D maybe TRBD1 (5 bases). The receptor was isolated from a woman in her twenties or thirties who had recovered from COVID-19. CDR3: CASSQTRAGVGYTF. As DNA, the CDR3 is TGTGCCAGCAGCCAAACCAGGGCGGGGGTTGGCTACACCTTC.